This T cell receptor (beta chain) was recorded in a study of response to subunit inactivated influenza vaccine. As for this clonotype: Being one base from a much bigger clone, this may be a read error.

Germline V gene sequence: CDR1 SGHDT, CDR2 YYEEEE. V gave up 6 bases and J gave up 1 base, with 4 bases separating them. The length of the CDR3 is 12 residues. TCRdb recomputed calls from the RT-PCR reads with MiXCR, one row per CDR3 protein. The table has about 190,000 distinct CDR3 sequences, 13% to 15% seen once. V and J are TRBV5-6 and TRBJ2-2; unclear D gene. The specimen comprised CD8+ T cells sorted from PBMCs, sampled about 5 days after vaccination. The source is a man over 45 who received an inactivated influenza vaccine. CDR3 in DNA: TGTGCCAGCAACGAGAACACCGGGGAGCTGTTTTTT. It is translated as CASNENTGELFF. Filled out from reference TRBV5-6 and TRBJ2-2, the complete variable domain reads DAGVTQSPTHLIKTRGQQVTLRCSPKSGHDTVSWYQQALGQGPQFIFQYYEEEERQRGNFPDRFSGHQFPNYSSELNVNALLLGDSALYLCASNENTGELFFGEGSRLTVL.